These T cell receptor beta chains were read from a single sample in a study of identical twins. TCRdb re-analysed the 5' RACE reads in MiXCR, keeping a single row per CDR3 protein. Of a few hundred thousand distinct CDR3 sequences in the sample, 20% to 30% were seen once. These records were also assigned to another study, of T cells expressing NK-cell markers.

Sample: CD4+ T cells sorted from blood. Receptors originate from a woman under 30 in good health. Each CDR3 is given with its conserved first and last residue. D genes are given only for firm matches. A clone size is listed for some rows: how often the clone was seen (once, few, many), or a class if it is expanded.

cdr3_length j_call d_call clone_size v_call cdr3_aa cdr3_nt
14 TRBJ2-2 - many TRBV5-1 CASSGTGNTGELFF TGTGCCAGCAGTGGCACAGGTAACACCGGGGAGCTGTTTTTT
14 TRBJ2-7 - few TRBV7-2 CASSLATETYEQYF TGTGCCAGCAGCTTAGCGACTGAAACCTACGAGCAGTACTTC
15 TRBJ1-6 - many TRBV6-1 CASSPGQPNNSPLHF TGTGCCAGCAGCCCAGGACAGCCGAATAATTCACCCCTCCACTTT
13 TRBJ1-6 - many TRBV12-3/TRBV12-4 CASSLGGDSPLHF TGTGCCAGCAGTTTAGGGGGAGATTCACCCCTCCACTTT
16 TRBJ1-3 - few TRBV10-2 CASSPDRVVSGNTIYF TGCGCCAGCAGCCCGGACAGAGTGGTCTCTGGAAACACCATATATTTT
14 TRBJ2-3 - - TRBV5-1 CASSSASVGDTQYF TGCGCCAGCAGCTCCGCCTCGGTGGGAGATACGCAGTATTTT
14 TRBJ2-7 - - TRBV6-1 CASTPPGEAGEQYF TGTGCCAGCACCCCGCCCGGGGAAGCTGGCGAGCAGTACTTC
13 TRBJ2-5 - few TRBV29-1 CSVARMVGETQYF TGCAGCGTTGCCAGAATGGTAGGGGAGACCCAGTACTTC
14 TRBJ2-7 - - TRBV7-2 CASRSLASPYEQYF TGTGCCAGCAGGTCTCTAGCGTCCCCCTACGAGCAGTACTTC
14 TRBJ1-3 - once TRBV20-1 CSASTSFRGNTIYF TGCAGTGCTTCCACCAGCTTTCGCGGAAACACCATATATTTT
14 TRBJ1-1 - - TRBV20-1 CSARPDEGQRRAFF TGCAGTGCTAGACCGGATGAAGGTCAGAGGAGAGCTTTCTTT
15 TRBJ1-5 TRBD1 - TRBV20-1 CSAREATGEAQPQHF TGCAGTGCTAGAGAGGCCACAGGGGAGGCTCAGCCCCAGCATTTT
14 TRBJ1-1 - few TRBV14 CASSQDRGGGEAFF TGTGCCAGCAGCCAAGATCGGGGGGGGGGAGAAGCTTTCTTT
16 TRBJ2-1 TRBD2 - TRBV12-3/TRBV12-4 CASSSLPSGGYNEQFF TGTGCCAGCAGTTCACTGCCTAGCGGGGGATACAATGAGCAGTTCTTC